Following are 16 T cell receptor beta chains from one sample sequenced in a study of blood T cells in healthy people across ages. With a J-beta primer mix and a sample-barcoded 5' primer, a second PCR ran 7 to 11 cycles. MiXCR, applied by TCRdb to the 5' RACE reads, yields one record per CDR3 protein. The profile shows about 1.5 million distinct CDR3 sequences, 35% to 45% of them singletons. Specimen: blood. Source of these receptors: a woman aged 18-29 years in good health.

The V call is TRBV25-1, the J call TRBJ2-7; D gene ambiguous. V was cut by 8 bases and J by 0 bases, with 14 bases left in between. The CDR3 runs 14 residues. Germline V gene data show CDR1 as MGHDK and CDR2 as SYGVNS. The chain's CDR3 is CASRTPSHSYEQYF. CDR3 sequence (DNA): TGTGCCAGCCGTACACCTTCACACTCCTACGAGCAGTACTTC.

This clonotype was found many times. The chain's CDR3 is CASSRDTFTDTQYF. DNA for the CDR3: TGCGCCAGCAGCCGGGACACATTCACAGATACGCAGTATTTT. The rearrangement joins TRBV4-1 to TRBJ2-3, with a tentative D call TRBD1 (6 bases). The CDR3 length is 14 residues. With 4 bases removed from V and 2 bases from J, the gap between germline ends came to 10 bases. The germline V gene encodes CDR1 MGHRA and CDR2 YSYEKL.

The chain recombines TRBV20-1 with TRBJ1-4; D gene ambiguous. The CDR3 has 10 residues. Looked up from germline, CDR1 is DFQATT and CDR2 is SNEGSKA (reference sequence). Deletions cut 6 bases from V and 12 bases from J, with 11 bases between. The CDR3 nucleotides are TGCAGTGCCCTCCTCGGGGAACTGTTTTTT. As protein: CSALLGELFF.

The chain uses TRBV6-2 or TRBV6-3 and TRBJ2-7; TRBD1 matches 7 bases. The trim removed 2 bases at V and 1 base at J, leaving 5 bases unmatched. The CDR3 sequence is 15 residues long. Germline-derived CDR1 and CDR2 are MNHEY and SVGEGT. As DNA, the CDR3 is TGTGCCAGCAGTTACGGACAGGTCCCATCCTACGAGCAGTACTTC. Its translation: CASSYGQVPSYEQYF.

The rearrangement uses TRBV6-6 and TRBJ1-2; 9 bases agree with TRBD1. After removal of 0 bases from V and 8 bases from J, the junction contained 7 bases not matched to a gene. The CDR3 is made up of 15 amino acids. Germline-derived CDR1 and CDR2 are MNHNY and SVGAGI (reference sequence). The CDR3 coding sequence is TGTGCCAGCAGTTACTCGGGGACAGGGTCTATGGGCTACACCTTC. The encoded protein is CASSYSGTGSMGYTF.

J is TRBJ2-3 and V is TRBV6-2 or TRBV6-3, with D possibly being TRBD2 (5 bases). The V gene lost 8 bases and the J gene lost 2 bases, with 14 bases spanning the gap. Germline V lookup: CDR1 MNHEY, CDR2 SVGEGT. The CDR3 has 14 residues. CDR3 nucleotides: TGTGCCAGCCAGCGCGAGGGAAACACAGATACGCAGTATTTT. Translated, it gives CASQREGNTDTQYF.

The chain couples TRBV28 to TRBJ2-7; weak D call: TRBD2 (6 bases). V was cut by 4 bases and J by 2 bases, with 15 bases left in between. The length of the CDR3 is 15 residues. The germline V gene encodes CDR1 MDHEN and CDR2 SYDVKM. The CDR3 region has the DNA TGTGCCAGCAGTTCCCCTCGATCTAGCGCCTACGAGCAGTACTTC. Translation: CASSSPRSSAYEQYF.

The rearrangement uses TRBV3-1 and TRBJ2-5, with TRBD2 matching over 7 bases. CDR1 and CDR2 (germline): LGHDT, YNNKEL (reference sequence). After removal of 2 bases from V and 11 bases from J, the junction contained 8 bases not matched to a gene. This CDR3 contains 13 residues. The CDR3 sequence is CASSQNSLGLQYF. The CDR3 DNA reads TGTGCCAGCAGCCAAAATTCGTTGGGACTACAGTACTTC.

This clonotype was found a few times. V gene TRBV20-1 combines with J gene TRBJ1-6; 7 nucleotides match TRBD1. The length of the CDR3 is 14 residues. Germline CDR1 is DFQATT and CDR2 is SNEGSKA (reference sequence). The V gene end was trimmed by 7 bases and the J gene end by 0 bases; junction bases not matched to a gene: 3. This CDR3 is CSVGGRSYNSPLHF. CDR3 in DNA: TGCAGTGTAGGGGGCCGCTCCTATAATTCACCCCTCCACTTT.

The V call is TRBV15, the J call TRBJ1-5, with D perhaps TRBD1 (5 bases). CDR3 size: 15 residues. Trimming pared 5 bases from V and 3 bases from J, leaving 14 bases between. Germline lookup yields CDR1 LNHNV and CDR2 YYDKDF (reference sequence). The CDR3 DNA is TGTGCCACCAGCCCGCGACAGTCTTACAATCAGCCCCAGCATTTT. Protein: CATSPRQSYNQPQHF.

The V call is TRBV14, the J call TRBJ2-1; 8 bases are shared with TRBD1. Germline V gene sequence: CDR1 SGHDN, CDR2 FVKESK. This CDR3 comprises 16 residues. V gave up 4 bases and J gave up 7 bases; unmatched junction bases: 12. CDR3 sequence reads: CASSPWTGSKGNEQFF. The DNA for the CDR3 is TGTGCCAGCAGCCCGTGGACAGGGTCCAAGGGAAATGAGCAGTTCTTC.

CDR3 nucleotide sequence: TGTGCCAGCAGACGGACAGGGGCGACCTATAGCAATCAGCCCCAGCATTTT. Encoded protein: CASRRTGATYSNQPQHF. The rearrangement links TRBV28 to TRBJ1-5, with 9 nucleotides matching TRBD1. Germline-derived CDR1 and CDR2 are MDHEN and SYDVKM. This CDR3 has 17 amino acids. V was clipped by 6 bases and J by 0 bases; unmatched bases: 9.

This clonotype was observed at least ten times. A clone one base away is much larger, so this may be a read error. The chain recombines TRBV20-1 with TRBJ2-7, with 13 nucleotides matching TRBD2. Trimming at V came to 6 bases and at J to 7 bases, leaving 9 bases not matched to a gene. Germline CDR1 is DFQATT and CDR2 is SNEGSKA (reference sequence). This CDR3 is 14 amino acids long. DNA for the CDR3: TGCAGTGCCCGTAGGACTAGCGGGGGTTTAGAGCAGTACTTC. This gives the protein CSARRTSGGLEQYF.

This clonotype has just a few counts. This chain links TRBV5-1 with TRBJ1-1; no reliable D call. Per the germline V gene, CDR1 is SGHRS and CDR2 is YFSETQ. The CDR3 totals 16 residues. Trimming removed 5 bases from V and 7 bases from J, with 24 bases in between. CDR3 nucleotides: TGCGCCAGCAGTTATCTTCCCTCCGCCGGAGGTGATGAAGCTTTCTTT. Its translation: CASSYLPSAGGDEAFF.

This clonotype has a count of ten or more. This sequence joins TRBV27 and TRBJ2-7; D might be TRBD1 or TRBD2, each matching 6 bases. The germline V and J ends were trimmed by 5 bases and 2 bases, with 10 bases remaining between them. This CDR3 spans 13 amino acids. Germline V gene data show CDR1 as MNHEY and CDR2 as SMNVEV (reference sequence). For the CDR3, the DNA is TGTGCCAGCAGTAGAGGGGGGACCTACGAGCAGTACTTC. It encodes CASSRGGTYEQYF.

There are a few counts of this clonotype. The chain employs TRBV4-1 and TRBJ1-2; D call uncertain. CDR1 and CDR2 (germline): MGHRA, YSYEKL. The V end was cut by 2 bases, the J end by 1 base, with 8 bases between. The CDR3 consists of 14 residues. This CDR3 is CASSQTTVNYGYTF. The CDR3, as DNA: TGCGCCAGCAGCCAAACCACAGTTAACTATGGCTACACCTTC.